Following are 5 T cell receptor beta chains from one sample sequenced in a study of identical twins. TCRdb ran MiXCR on the 5' RACE reads and lists one entry per CDR3 protein. The data contain about 920,000 distinct CDR3 sequences, roughly an eighth of them singletons. This same sample was also part of a study on yellow fever vaccine responses in identical twins.

The sample consisted of PBMCs. The receptors stem from a woman younger than 35 in good health.

This CDR3 is CASSLGGSGRSTYEQYF. In DNA, the CDR3 is TGCGCCAGCAGCTTGGGTGGTAGCGGGAGGAGTACCTACGAGCAGTACTTC. The V call is TRBV5-1, the J call TRBJ2-7; 10 bases align to TRBD2. CDR1 is SGHRS and CDR2 is YFSETQ in the germline V gene. The CDR3 sequence is 17 residues long. The J segment lost 2 bases and the V segment lost 0 bases, leaving 8 bases of the junction unmatched.

The chain recombines TRBV12-3 or TRBV12-4 with TRBJ2-7; a possible D gene is TRBD1 (6 bases). V gave up 6 bases and J gave up 3 bases, with 12 bases separating them. This CDR3 region has 13 residues. In DNA form, the CDR3 reads TGTGCCAGCAGACCCAACAGGGTCTACGAGCAGTACTTC. It yields the protein CASRPNRVYEQYF.

This clonotype was seen a handful of times. The rearrangement joins TRBV10-3 to TRBJ2-3; 10 bases line up with TRBD2. CDR3 length equals 16 residues. J lost 6 bases, V lost 2 bases, and 8 bases had no gene match. Germline assignment: CDR1 ENHRY and CDR2 SYGVKD. The CDR3 DNA follows: TGTGCCATCAGTGAGGGACAAGCGGGGGGGAGGGATACGCAGTATTTT. Translation gives CAISEGQAGGRDTQYF.

The chain links TRBV7-9 to TRBJ2-1; 9 bases match TRBD2. Trimming took 4 bases from V and 6 from J; bases not matched to a gene: 7. The CDR3 has 15 amino acids. Per germline, CDR1 SEHNR and CDR2 FQNEAQ (reference sequence). This chain's CDR3 is CASSWSGGPSNEQFF. CDR3 DNA: TGTGCCAGCAGCTGGAGCGGGGGGCCCTCCAATGAGCAGTTCTTC.

This clonotype was detected many times. The chain employs TRBV11-2 and TRBJ1-3; TRBD1 agrees at 8 bases. V shed 5 bases and J 0 bases; nucleotides not matched to a gene: 3. The germline gives CDR1 SGHAT, CDR2 FQNNGV. The length of the CDR3 is 15 residues. The CDR3 region is CASSRGTGSGNTIYF. CDR3 bases: TGTGCCAGCAGCCGTGGGACAGGCTCTGGAAACACCATATATTTT.